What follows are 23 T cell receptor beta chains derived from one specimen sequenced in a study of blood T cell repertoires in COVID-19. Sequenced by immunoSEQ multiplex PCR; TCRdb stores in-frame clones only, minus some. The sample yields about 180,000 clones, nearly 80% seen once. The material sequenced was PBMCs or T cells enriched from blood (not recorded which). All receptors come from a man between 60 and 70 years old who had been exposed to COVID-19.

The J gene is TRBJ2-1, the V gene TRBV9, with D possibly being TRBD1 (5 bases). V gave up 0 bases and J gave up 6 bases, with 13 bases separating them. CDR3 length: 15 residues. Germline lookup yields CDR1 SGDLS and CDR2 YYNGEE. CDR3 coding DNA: TGTGCCAGCAGCGTAGACCCAGGGCTCCCCAATGAGCAGTTCTTC. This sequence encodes CASSVDPGLPNEQFF.

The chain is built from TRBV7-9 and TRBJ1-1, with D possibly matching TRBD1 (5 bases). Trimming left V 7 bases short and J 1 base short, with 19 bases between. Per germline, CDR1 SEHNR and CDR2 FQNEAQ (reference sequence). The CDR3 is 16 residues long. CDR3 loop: CASTREAGGGNTEAFF. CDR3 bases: TGTGCCAGCACCCGAGAGGCGGGGGGAGGGAACACTGAAGCTTTCTTT.

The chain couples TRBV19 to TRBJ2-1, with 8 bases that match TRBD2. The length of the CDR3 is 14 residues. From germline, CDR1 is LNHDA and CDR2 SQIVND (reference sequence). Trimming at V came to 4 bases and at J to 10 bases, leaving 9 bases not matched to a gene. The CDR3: CASSTGLGVYEQFF. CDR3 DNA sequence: TGTGCCAGTAGTACGGGACTAGGGGTTTACGAGCAGTTCTTC. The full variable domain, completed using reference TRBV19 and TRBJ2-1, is DGGITQSPKYLFRKEGQNVTLSCEQNLNHDAMYWYRQDPGQGLRLIYYSQIVNDFQKGDIAEGYSVSREKKESFPLTVTSAQKNPTAFYLCASSTGLGVYEQFFGPGTRLTVL.

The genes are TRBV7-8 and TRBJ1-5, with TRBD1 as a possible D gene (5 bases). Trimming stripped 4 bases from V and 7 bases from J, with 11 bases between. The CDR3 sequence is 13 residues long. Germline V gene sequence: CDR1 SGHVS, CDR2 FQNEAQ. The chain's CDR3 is CASSSINRQPQHF. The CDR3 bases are TGTGCCAGCAGCTCAATCAACAGGCAGCCCCAGCATTTT.

This CDR3 is CASSDAGLGELFF. DNA for the CDR3: TGTGCCAGCAGTGACGCTGGGCTCGGGGAGCTGTTTTTT. The chain couples TRBV6-1 to TRBJ2-2, with no clear D. Looked up from germline, CDR1 is MNHNS and CDR2 is SASEGT. This CDR3 contains 13 residues. Trimming cost V 3 bases and J 7 bases, with 9 bases left between them.

As DNA, the CDR3 is TGTGCCAGCAGCAATCACAGGGGTGGTGGGGCCAACGTCCTGACTTTC. Protein: CASSNHRGGGANVLTF. V usage is TRBV21-1 and J usage is TRBJ2-6; the table assigns TRBD1, which was not confirmed against the DNA. TRBV21-1 corresponds to a pseudogene. The CDR3 length is 16 residues.

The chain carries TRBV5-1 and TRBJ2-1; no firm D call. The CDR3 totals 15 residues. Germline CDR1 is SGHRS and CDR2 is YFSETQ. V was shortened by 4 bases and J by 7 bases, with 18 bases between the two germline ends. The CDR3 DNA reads TGCGCCAGCAGCCCTAGTCCAAACCTAGAGAATGAGCAGTTCTTC. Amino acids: CASSPSPNLENEQFF.

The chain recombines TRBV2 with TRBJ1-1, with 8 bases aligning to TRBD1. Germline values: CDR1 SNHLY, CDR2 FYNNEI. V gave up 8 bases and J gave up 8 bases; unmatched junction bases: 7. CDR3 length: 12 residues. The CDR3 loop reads CASGGQGGEAFF. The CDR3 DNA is TGTGCCAGCGGCGGACAGGGAGGGGAAGCTTTCTTT.

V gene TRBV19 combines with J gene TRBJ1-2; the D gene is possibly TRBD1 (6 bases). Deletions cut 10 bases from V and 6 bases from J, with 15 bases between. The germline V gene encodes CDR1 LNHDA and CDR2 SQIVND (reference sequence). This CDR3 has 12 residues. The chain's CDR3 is CATKTGGHGYTF. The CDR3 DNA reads TGTGCCACTAAAACGGGGGGGCATGGCTACACCTTC.

For the CDR3, the DNA is TGTGCCAGTAGTATAAAAGGGGCCTTCCAAGAGACCCAGTACTTC. This codes for CASSIKGAFQETQYF. The V and J genes are TRBV19 and TRBJ2-5, with D perhaps TRBD1 (5 bases). The V end was cut by 2 bases, the J end by 1 base, with 11 bases between. Germline loops: CDR1 LNHDA, CDR2 SQIVND (reference sequence). The CDR3 is 15 residues long.

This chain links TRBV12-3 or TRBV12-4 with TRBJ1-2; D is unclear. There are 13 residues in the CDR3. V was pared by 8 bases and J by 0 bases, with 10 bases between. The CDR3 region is CASGLTANYGYTF. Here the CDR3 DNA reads TGTGCCAGCGGATTGACTGCTAACTATGGCTACACCTTC.

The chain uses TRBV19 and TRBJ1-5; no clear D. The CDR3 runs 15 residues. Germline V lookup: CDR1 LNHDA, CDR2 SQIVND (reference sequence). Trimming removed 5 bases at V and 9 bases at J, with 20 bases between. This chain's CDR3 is CASSSVPAVERPQHF. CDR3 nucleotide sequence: TGTGCCAGTAGTTCCGTCCCCGCGGTGGAGCGGCCCCAGCATTTT.

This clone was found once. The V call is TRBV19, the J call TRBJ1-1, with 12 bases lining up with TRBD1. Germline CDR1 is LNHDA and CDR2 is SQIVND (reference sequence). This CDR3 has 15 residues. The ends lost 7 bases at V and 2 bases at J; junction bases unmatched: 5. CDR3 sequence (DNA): TGTGCCAGTACTTGGGACAGGGGGCTTAACACTGAAGCTTTCTTT. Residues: CASTWDRGLNTEAFF.

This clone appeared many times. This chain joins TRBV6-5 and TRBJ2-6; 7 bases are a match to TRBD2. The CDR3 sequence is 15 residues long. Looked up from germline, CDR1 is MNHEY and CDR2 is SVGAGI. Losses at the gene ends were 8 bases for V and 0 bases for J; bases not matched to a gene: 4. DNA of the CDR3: TGTGCCAGCCGGGGGGACCGCTCTGGGGCCAACGTCCTGACTTTC. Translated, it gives CASRGDRSGANVLTF.

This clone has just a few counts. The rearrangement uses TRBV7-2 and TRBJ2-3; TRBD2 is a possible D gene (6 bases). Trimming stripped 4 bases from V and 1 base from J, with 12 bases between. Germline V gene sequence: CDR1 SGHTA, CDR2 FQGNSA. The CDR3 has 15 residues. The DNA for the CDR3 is TGTGCCAGCAGCTCTCCGGGACTCCGCACAGATACGCAGTATTTT. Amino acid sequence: CASSSPGLRTDTQYF.

This CDR3 reads CSASPLHRGDSPLHF. CDR3 sequence (DNA): TGCAGTGCTAGTCCCCTCCACAGGGGGGACTCACCCCTCCACTTT. The V call is TRBV20-1, the J call TRBJ1-6, with 8 bases fitting TRBD1. The CDR3 consists of 15 residues. V trimming: 3 bases; J trimming: 10 bases; junction bases outside the gene matches: 11. Germline V gene lookup returns CDR1 DFQATT and CDR2 SNEGSKA (reference sequence).

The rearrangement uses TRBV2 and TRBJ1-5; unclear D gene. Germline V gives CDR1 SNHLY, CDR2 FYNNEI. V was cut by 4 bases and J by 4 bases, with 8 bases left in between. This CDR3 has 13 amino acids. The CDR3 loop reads CASSGGRNQPQHF. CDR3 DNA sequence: TGTGCCAGCAGTGGAGGTAGGAATCAGCCCCAGCATTTT. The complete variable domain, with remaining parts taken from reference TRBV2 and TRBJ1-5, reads EPEVTQTPSHQVTQMGQEVILRCVPISNHLYFYWYRQILGQKVEFLVSFYNNEISEKSEIFDDQFSVERPDGSNFTLKIRSTKLEDSAMYFCASSGGRNQPQHFGDGTRLSIL.

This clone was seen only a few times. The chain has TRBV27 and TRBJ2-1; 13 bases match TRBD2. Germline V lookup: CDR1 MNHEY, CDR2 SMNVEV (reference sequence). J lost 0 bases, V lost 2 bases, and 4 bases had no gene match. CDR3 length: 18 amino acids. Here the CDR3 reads CASSLRLAGGSSYNEQFF. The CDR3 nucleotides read TGTGCCAGCAGTTTAAGACTAGCGGGGGGAAGCTCCTACAATGAGCAGTTCTTC.

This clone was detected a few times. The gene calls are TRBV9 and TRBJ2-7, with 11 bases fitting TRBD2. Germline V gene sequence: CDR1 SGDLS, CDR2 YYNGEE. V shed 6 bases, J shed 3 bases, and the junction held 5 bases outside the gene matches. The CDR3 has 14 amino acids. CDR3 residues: CASTAGLAGYEQYF. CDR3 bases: TGTGCCAGCACAGCAGGACTAGCGGGCTACGAGCAGTACTTC.

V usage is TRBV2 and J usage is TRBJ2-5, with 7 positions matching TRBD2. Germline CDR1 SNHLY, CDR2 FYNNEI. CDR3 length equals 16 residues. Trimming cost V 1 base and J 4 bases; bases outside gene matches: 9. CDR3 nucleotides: TGTGCCAGCAGTGAAGTTGGGGGAGGACTAGGAGAGACCCAGTACTTC. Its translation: CASSEVGGGLGETQYF.

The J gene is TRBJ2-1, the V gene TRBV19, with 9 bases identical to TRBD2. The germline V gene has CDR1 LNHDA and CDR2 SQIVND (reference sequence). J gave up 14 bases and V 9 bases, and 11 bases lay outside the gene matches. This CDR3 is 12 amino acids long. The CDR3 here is CASHSGGSRKFF. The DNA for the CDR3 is TGTGCCAGCCATAGCGGGGGAAGTAGGAAGTTCTTC.

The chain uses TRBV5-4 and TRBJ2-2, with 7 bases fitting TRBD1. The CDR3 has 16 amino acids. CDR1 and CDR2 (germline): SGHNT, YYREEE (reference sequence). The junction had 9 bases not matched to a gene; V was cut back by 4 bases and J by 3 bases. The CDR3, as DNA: TGTGCCAGCAGCAGGGGACAGACTCCGGACACCGGGGAGCTGTTTTTT. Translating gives CASSRGQTPDTGELFF.

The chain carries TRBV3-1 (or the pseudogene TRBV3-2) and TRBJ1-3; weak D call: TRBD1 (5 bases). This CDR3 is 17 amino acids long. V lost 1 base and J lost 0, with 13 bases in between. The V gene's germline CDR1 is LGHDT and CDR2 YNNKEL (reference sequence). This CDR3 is CASSQGLQAHSGNTIYF. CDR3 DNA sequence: TGTGCCAGCAGCCAAGGCCTACAGGCGCACTCTGGAAACACCATATATTTT.